This T cell receptor beta chain was observed in a study of monozygotic twins with inflammatory bowel disease. Study results and caveats: Support was absent for any single strong signal or clonotype linked to IBD. Clonotype sharing was lower in IBD patients than healthy twins, most markedly with disease activity.

Germline V lookup: CDR1 SGHRS, CDR2 YFSETQ. There are 12 residues in the CDR3. To note about this clonotype: Its antigen is still unknown.

For each CDR3 protein, TCRdb gives one entry from its re-call of the 5' RACE reads, without DNA. This sample carries 300,000 to 400,000 distinct CDR3 sequences, with 2.5% to 3% going to the ten biggest clones. This rearrangement joins TRBV5-1 to TRBJ2-3. This TCR derives from a human donor with ulcerative colitis or Crohn's disease, or a healthy co-twin of an affected twin (not recorded which). Source material: blood. This chain's CDR3 is CASRGTTDTQYF.